These 29 T cell receptor beta chains came from one sample sequenced in a study of Graves' ophthalmopathy and Graves' hyperthyroidism. Amplification targeted the TCR beta CDR3 regions, with RNA transcripts as the source material. Second-round multiplex PCR followed a first-round RT-PCR using HTBI primers. MiXCR, run by TCRdb on the multiplex PCR reads, gives a single entry per CDR3 protein. The sample carries 450,000 to 600,000 distinct CDR3 sequences, 35% to 40% recorded once. The sequenced sample consisted of peripheral blood or thyroid tissue (not recorded which). These receptors were collected from an adult man with Graves' hyperthyroidism.

The rearrangement joins TRBV7-9 to TRBJ1-1; 7 bases are a match to TRBD1. V was pared by 5 bases and J by 1 base, with 13 bases of the junction left unmatched. This CDR3 has 17 residues. CDR1 and CDR2 from the germline V gene are SEHNR and FQNEAQ (reference sequence). This CDR3 reads CASSQGRDRQENTEAFF. In DNA form, the CDR3 reads TGTGCCAGCAGCCAAGGCCGGGACAGACAGGAGAACACTGAAGCTTTCTTT.

In regard to this clonotype: The junction shows a germline mismatch at one end, possibly a read error. CDR3 region: CASSLGPGQGSALNTEAFF. The CDR3 region has the DNA TGTGCCAGCAGTTTAGGCCCGGGACAGGGTTCGGCCTTGAACACTGAAGCTTTCTTT. J is TRBJ1-1 and V is TRBV13; TRBD1 agrees at 9 bases. This CDR3 region has 19 residues. The germline V gene encodes CDR1 PRHDT and CDR2 FYEKMQ (reference sequence).

This clonotype was observed a handful of times. The chain is built from TRBV7-2 and TRBJ1-2; TRBD1 agrees at 7 bases. The ends lost 3 bases at V and 4 bases at J; junction bases unmatched: 8. CDR1 is SGHTA, CDR2 FQGNSA, per germline. The CDR3 spans 15 residues. CDR3 sequence reads: CASSLAVTGAYGYTF. CDR3 sequence (DNA): TGTGCCAGCAGCTTGGCCGTCACAGGGGCCTATGGCTACACCTTC.

V is TRBV7-9 and J is TRBJ1-1; 8 nucleotides agree with TRBD1. Per germline, CDR1 SEHNR and CDR2 FQNEAQ (reference sequence). The CDR3 runs 16 residues. Germline trimming cut 8 bases from V and 0 bases from J; bases unmatched to any gene: 11. CDR3 protein: CASWSRRGPMNTEAFF. DNA of the CDR3: TGTGCCAGCTGGAGCCGCAGGGGGCCTATGAACACTGAAGCTTTCTTT.

This clonotype was counted many times. The rearrangement uses TRBV3-1 and TRBJ1-6; 9 bases map to TRBD1. J lost 10 bases, V lost 4 bases, and 5 bases had no gene match. This CDR3 region has 14 residues. The germline gives CDR1 LGHDT, CDR2 YNNKEL (reference sequence). The CDR3 region has the DNA TGTGCCAGCAGCCGAAGGACAGGGGCCTCACCCCTCCACTTT. The encoded protein is CASSRRTGASPLHF.

This clonotype appeared many times. This chain uses TRBV20-1 with TRBJ1-4; 9 bases agree with TRBD1. Germline values: CDR1 DFQATT, CDR2 SNEGSKA (reference sequence). The CDR3 totals 13 residues. V trimming: 3 bases; J trimming: 6 bases; junction bases outside the gene matches: 2. The CDR3 region has the DNA TGCAGTGCTAGGAGACAGGGGGATGAAAAACTGTTTTTT. This codes for CSARRQGDEKLFF.

There are a few counts of this clonotype. V and J are TRBV30 and TRBJ1-6, with 8 positions matching TRBD1. Germline loops: CDR1 GTSNPN, CDR2 SVGIG (reference sequence). After removal of 4 bases from V and 8 bases from J, the junction contained 10 bases not matched to a gene. The CDR3 runs to 15 residues. CDR3 sequence: CAWKPSGTGHSPLHF. CDR3 in DNA: TGTGCCTGGAAGCCTTCCGGGACAGGCCATTCACCCCTCCACTTT. Full variable domain (rest looked up from reference TRBV30 and TRBJ1-6): SQTIHQWPATLVQPVGSPLSLECTVEGTSNPNLYWYRQAAGRGLQLLFYSVGIGQISSEVPQNLSASRPQDRQFILSSKKLLLSDSGFYLCAWKPSGTGHSPLHFGNGTRLTVT.

Concerning this clonotype itself: It may be a read error: a sequence one base away is much more abundant. The rearrangement joins TRBV7-9 to TRBJ1-1; no reliable D call. V lost 6 bases to trimming and J lost 1 base, with 15 bases between them. CDR1 SEHNR and CDR2 FQNEAQ come from the germline V gene (reference sequence). The length of the CDR3 is 15 residues. In nucleotides, the CDR3 is TGTGCCAGCAGAGCTTGGACTGATAGGAACACTGAAGCTTTCTTT. It specifies CASRAWTDRNTEAFF.

This clonotype has ten or more counts. V and J are TRBV12-3 or TRBV12-4 and TRBJ2-5; 15 bases match TRBD2. V lost 5 bases and J lost 5; bases outside the gene matches: 9. This CDR3 comprises 17 residues. DNA for the CDR3: TGTGCCAGCAGTCATAGGACTAGCGGGAGGGCCGGGGAGACCCAGTACTTC. Its protein product is CASSHRTSGRAGETQYF.

In this sample, this clonotype turned up many times. V and J are TRBV10-3 and TRBJ1-5, with unresolved D. V lost 11 bases to trimming and J lost 2 bases, with 19 bases between them. Germline V lookup: CDR1 ENHRY, CDR2 SYGVKD. CDR3 length: 15 amino acids. The CDR3 protein is CACAQDLSGNQPQHF. CDR3 nucleotides: TGTGCCTGTGCGCAGGACCTATCGGGCAATCAGCCCCAGCATTTT.

The rearrangement uses TRBV10-3 and TRBJ2-5; 11 bases line up with TRBD2. The germline CDR1 and CDR2 sequences are ENHRY and SYGVKD. The CDR3 length is 11 residues. After removal of 7 bases from V and 9 bases from J, the junction contained 1 base not matched to a gene. The CDR3: CAITTSGAQYF. Written as DNA, the CDR3 is TGTGCCATCACGACTAGCGGGGCCCAGTACTTC.

This clonotype was seen at least ten times. V gene TRBV11-3 combines with J gene TRBJ2-2; a possible D gene is TRBD2 (5 bases). This CDR3 comprises 14 residues. Looked up from germline, CDR1 is SGHNT and CDR2 is YENEEA. V lost 6 bases to trimming and J lost 5 bases, with 13 bases between them. Here the CDR3 reads CASSTRASTGELFF. The DNA of the CDR3 is TGTGCCAGCAGTACTAGAGCCAGTACCGGGGAGCTGTTTTTT.

This clonotype was seen many times. The chain joins TRBV20-1 to TRBJ2-6; either TRBD1 or TRBD2 may fit D (5 bases each). Trimming shortened V by 1 base and J by 0 bases, and 16 bases separated the two germline ends. The CDR3 contains 18 residues. CDR1 DFQATT and CDR2 SNEGSKA come from the germline V gene (reference sequence). The CDR3 bases are TGCAGTGCTAGAGGAGGGCAGGGTCCACACTCTGGGGCCAACGTCCTGACTTTC. It specifies CSARGGQGPHSGANVLTF.

V is TRBV7-9 and J is TRBJ1-2, with D tentatively TRBD1 (5 bases). V gave up 5 bases and J gave up 0 bases, with 25 bases separating them. The germline gives CDR1 SEHNR, CDR2 FQNEAQ (reference sequence). CDR3 length: 19 residues. CDR3 region: CASSRNAVTGATTNYGYTF. The CDR3 DNA sequence: TGTGCCAGCAGCCGCAACGCGGTCACCGGGGCCACCACTAACTATGGCTACACCTTC.

For this clonotype: A much more abundant neighbour one base away suggests this may be a read error. The chain joins TRBV6-1 to TRBJ2-2; 9 nucleotides agree with TRBD1. Germline CDR1 is MNHNS and CDR2 is SASEGT. This CDR3 is built from 13 residues. CDR3 residues: CAIRTGGTGELLF. The CDR3 DNA follows: TGTGCCATACGTACAGGGGGCACCGGGGAGCTGCTTTTT.

This clonotype was counted ten times or more. This chain uses TRBV20-1 with TRBJ2-7; TRBD2 matches at 11 bases. The CDR3 is made up of 12 amino acids. Germline V gene data show CDR1 as DFQATT and CDR2 as SNEGSKA (reference sequence). Germline trimming cut 6 bases from V and 3 bases from J; bases unmatched to any gene: 1. The DNA for the CDR3 is TGCAGTGCCCTAGCGGGAGGCTACGAGCAGTACTTC. Encoded protein: CSALAGGYEQYF.

This clonotype was seen many times. V gene TRBV19 combines with J gene TRBJ1-5; D not resolved. Germline lookup yields CDR1 LNHDA and CDR2 SQIVND (reference sequence). This CDR3 comprises 16 residues. Trimming cost V 3 bases and J 1 base, with 13 bases left between them. The CDR3 loop reads CASSMIRVISNQPQHF. The CDR3, as DNA: TGTGCCAGTAGTATGATTAGGGTTATCAGCAATCAGCCCCAGCATTTT.

Turning to this clonotype: Without the conserved terminal phenylalanine or tryptophan, this CDR3 likely stems from a read error. This chain uses TRBV29-1 with TRBJ1-2; 9 nucleotides line up with TRBD1. Per germline, CDR1 SQVTM and CDR2 ANQGSEA. The CDR3 has 14 amino acids. The V and J ends lost 4 bases and 3 bases, in that order; junction bases with no gene match: 6. CDR3 bases: TGCAGCGTTGGATACGGGACAGGGCACTATGGCTACACCCTC. Translating it yields CSVGYGTGHYGYTL.

The rearrangement links TRBV29-1 to TRBJ1-2; maybe TRBD1 (5 bases). CDR1 is SQVTM and CDR2 is ANQGSEA in the germline V gene. The ends were cut back, 3 bases at V and 4 bases at J, with 9 bases in the middle. The CDR3 totals 12 residues. CDR3: CSVDGQGYGYTF. DNA of the CDR3: TGCAGCGTTGACGGGCAGGGCTATGGCTACACCTTC.

The J gene is TRBJ1-4, the V gene TRBV19; D perhaps matches TRBD1 (5 bases). V lost 5 bases, J lost 0 bases, and 19 bases lay in between. CDR1 and CDR2 from the germline V gene are LNHDA and SQIVND (reference sequence). The CDR3 extends over 18 amino acids. This chain's CDR3 is CASSPSPGRGATNEKLFF. Here the CDR3 DNA reads TGTGCCAGTAGTCCCTCCCCGGGACGTGGAGCAACTAATGAAAAACTGTTTTTT.

This clonotype has a count of ten or more. The chain recombines TRBV10-3 with TRBJ1-1; 7 bases agree with TRBD1. Germline CDR1 and CDR2: ENHRY and SYGVKD. CDR3 length equals 15 residues. The V segment lost 10 bases and the J segment 0 bases; nucleotides outside the gene matches: 11. CDR3 bases: TGTGCCAGCAGCAACCCGACAGGGCTGAACACTGAAGCTTTCTTT. Amino acids: CASSNPTGLNTEAFF.

This clonotype was counted at least ten times. This rearrangement joins TRBV20-1 to TRBJ2-7, with unresolved D. Germline CDR1 reads DFQATT; CDR2 reads SNEGSKA (reference sequence). The ends were cut back, 1 base at V and 3 bases at J, with 7 bases in the middle. The CDR3 runs to 12 residues. The DNA for the CDR3 is TGCAGTGCTAGAGGACCGGACTACGAGCAGTACTTC. This translates into CSARGPDYEQYF.

This clonotype was seen many times. The chain employs TRBV19 and TRBJ1-5; TRBD1 aligns across 7 bases. This CDR3 has 17 residues. The V gene end was trimmed by 3 bases and the J gene end by 3 bases; junction bases not matched to a gene: 11. Germline V gene sequence: CDR1 LNHDA, CDR2 SQIVND (reference sequence). The CDR3 DNA is TGTGCCAGTAGTATTTGGGGGACAGCCAAGGTCAATCAGCCCCAGCATTTT. Its translation: CASSIWGTAKVNQPQHF.

The CDR3 protein is CASSRIDRGPYF. The CDR3 nucleotides read TGTGCCAGCAGCCGGATTGACAGGGGGCCCTACTTC. V gene TRBV7-9 combines with J gene TRBJ2-7, with TRBD1 matching 10 bases. The germline CDR1 and CDR2 sequences are SEHNR and FQNEAQ (reference sequence). The CDR3 length is 12 residues. V lost 5 bases to trimming and J lost 13 bases; unmatched junction nucleotides: 8.

This chain connects TRBV7-9 to TRBJ2-7; D is perhaps TRBD1 (6 bases). Germline V gives CDR1 SEHNR, CDR2 FQNEAQ (reference sequence). The CDR3 covers 15 residues. Trimming stripped 5 bases from V and 2 bases from J, with 16 bases between. The CDR3 loop is CASSAPGTNTYEQYF. In DNA form, the CDR3 reads TGTGCCAGCAGCGCGCCCGGGACAAACACCTACGAGCAGTACTTC. Filled out from reference TRBV7-9 and TRBJ2-7, the complete variable domain reads DTGVSQNPRHKITKRGQNVTFRCDPISEHNRLYWYRQTLGQGPEFLTYFQNEAQLEKSRLLSDRFSAERPKGSFSTLEIQRTEQGDSAMYLCASSAPGTNTYEQYFGPGTRLTVT.

This chain uses TRBV12-3 or TRBV12-4 with TRBJ2-5; 9 nucleotides agree with TRBD2. J gave up 5 bases and V 5 bases, and 9 bases lay outside the gene matches. The CDR3 spans 15 residues. CDR3 loop: CASSDSGGSMETQYF. The CDR3 coding sequence is TGTGCCAGCAGTGATAGCGGGGGTTCTATGGAGACCCAGTACTTC.

To note about this clonotype: A much larger clonotype is one base distant, so this may be a read error. The chain links TRBV6-1 to TRBJ1-1; possible D gene TRBD1, 5 bases. The CDR3 loop spans 15 amino acids. The germline gives CDR1 MNHNS, CDR2 SASEGT. The CDR3 spells CASRGFDSRTSEALF. The CDR3 DNA reads as TGTGCCAGCAGGGGATTCGACAGTCGAACGAGTGAAGCTCTCTTT.

As for this clonotype: The junction departs from the called germline gene at one end, perhaps through a read error. The chain is built from TRBV24-1 and TRBJ2-7; 7 nucleotides match TRBD1. Germline loops: CDR1 KGHDR, CDR2 SFDVKD. The CDR3 consists of 15 residues. CDR3 nucleotide sequence: TGTGCCGCCAGCACGAGGGGGACAGAAGGCTACGAGCAGTACTTC. Protein product: CAASTRGTEGYEQYF.

The chain carries TRBV7-9 and TRBJ2-1; 7 bases map to TRBD1. V lost 4 bases, J lost 2 bases, and 2 bases stayed unmatched. Looked up from germline, CDR1 is SEHNR and CDR2 is FQNEAQ (reference sequence). This CDR3 region has 14 residues. CDR3 nucleotide sequence: TGTGCCAGCAGCTGGACAGGCCCCTACAATGAGCAGTTCTTC. Amino acid sequence: CASSWTGPYNEQFF.